The clone carrying this T cell receptor (beta chain) is judged medium-sized. What it recognizes is unknown. This record belongs to a study of OX40 agonist ivuxolimab in advanced cancers. Findings of the study overall: Nonresponders, in some cases, also had low normalized T-cell clonal expansion. Researchers report that CD8+ T cells had, on average, more expanded clones than CD4+.

Systemic immunosuppression or a history of autoimmune disease excluded patients. Only in-frame clones appear in the TCRdb table, and some are missing; sequencing was by immunoSEQ multiplex PCR. Here the sample spans 11,000 to 15,000 clones, approximately 77% being singletons. This CDR3 is built from 15 residues. Per the germline V gene, CDR1 is MNHNS and CDR2 is SASEGT. The V and J ends lost 2 bases and 2 bases, in that order; junction bases with no gene match: 0. This specimen consisted of CD4+ or CD8+ T cells sorted from blood, obtained in a trial of the OX40 agonist ivuxolimab. This sequence joins TRBV6-1 and TRBJ2-1, with 10 bases matching TRBD2. This sequence was found in an adult with an advanced solid tumor such as melanoma, head and neck, liver or kidney cancer. The CDR3 region has the DNA TGTGCCAGCAGTGAACTAGCGGGAGCCTACAATGAGCAGTTCTTC. Residues: CASSELAGAYNEQFF.